The clone carrying this T cell receptor beta chain was observed a single time. The antigen is undetermined. This sample stems from a study of T cell responses to AZD1222 COVID-19 vaccine. General study points: Donors skewed white British and female; clonal diversity was possibly underestimated.

Data came from immunoSEQ multiplex PCR; TCRdb stores just in-frame clones and leaves some out. The table includes about 110,000 clones, roughly 90% detected once. V shed 9 bases and J 1 base; nucleotides not matched to a gene: 12. The CDR3 covers 16 residues. CDR1 and CDR2 (germline): SGHRS, YFSETQ. The origin of this receptor is an adult in good health. The material sequenced was peripheral blood, taken on day 0 of AZD1222 vaccination. The V and J genes are TRBV5-1 and TRBJ1-1, with 10 bases aligning to TRBD1. The CDR3 nucleotides read TGCGCCACCCAGGGTGGGGACAGGGGACGGAACACTGAAGCTTTCTTT. Translating it yields CATQGGDRGRNTEAFF.